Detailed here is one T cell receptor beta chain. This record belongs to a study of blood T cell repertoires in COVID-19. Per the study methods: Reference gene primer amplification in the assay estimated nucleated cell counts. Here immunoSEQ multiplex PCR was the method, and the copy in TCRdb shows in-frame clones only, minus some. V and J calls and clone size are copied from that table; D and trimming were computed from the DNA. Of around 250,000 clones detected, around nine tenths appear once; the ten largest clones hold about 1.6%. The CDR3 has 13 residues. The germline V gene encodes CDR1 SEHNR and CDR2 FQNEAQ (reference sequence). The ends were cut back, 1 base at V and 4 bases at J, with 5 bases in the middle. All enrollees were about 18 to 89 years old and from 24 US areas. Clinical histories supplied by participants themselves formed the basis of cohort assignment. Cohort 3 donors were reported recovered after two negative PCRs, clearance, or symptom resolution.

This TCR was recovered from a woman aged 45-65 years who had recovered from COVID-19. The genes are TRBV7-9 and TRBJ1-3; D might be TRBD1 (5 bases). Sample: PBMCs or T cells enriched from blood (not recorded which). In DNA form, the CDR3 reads TGTGCCAGCAGCTTAGGACAGGGAAACACCATATATTTT. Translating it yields CASSLGQGNTIYF.